One sample yielded the 25 T cell receptor beta chains listed below, sequenced in a study of T cell repertoires in cytomegalovirus infection. TCRdb redid the calling of the reads with MiXCR, one entry per CDR3 protein. Of about 310,000 distinct CDR3 sequences listed, around 9.1% are singletons. The sample was PBMCs. The receptors stem from a human donor in good health (CMV status not recorded). Some clones in this sample may be carry-over from other donors' samples.

This clonotype has only a few counts. CDR3 coding DNA: TGTGCCAGCAGTAGGCCCGCTAGCGGGGGGAATTACAATGAGCAGTTCTTC. Protein product: CASSRPASGGNYNEQFF. This sequence joins TRBV2 and TRBJ2-1; the match to TRBD2 covers 11 bases. The length of the CDR3 is 17 residues. The ends lost 5 bases at V and 4 bases at J; junction bases unmatched: 10. The germline V gene encodes CDR1 SNHLY and CDR2 FYNNEI.

This clonotype has ten or more counts. The chain joins TRBV7-9 to TRBJ1-1, with a weak D call TRBD1 (6 bases). Germline lookup yields CDR1 SEHNR and CDR2 FQNEAQ (reference sequence). Trimming removed 5 bases at V and 5 bases at J, with 12 bases between. CDR3 length: 13 residues. The CDR3 is CASSAGRGTEAFF. In DNA form, the CDR3 reads TGTGCCAGCAGCGCAGGGAGGGGGACTGAAGCTTTCTTT.

The CDR3 loop reads CASSLGRGVVVGYTF. CDR3 nucleotide sequence: TGTGCCAGCAGCTTGGGCAGGGGGGTTGTAGTTGGCTACACCTTC. J is TRBJ1-2 and V is TRBV13; 7 nucleotides match TRBD1. The CDR3 is made up of 15 amino acids. V shed 3 bases, J shed 7 bases, and the junction held 11 bases outside the gene matches. Germline-derived CDR1 and CDR2 are PRHDT and FYEKMQ (reference sequence).

There are many counts of this clonotype. The chain carries TRBV5-1 and TRBJ1-6; no definite D call. The CDR3 covers 16 residues. From germline, CDR1 is SGHRS and CDR2 YFSETQ. Deletions cut 4 bases from V and 5 bases from J, with 16 bases between. This CDR3 reads CASSPRAQANNSPLHF. CDR3 nucleotide sequence: TGCGCCAGCAGCCCCCGAGCCCAGGCGAATAATTCACCCCTCCACTTT.

This clonotype was observed a few times. The rearrangement joins TRBV20-1 to TRBJ1-5; 8 nucleotides agree with TRBD1. J gave up 7 bases and V 3 bases, and 8 bases lay outside the gene matches. Germline V gene lookup returns CDR1 DFQATT and CDR2 SNEGSKA (reference sequence). The CDR3 consists of 14 residues. The CDR3: CSASYGQGRQPQHF. CDR3 in DNA: TGCAGTGCTAGTTACGGACAGGGAAGACAGCCCCAGCATTTT.

At least ten counts were recorded for this clonotype. The rearrangement links TRBV29-1 to TRBJ2-1, with 10 positions matching TRBD1. CDR3 length: 14 residues. Looked up from germline, CDR1 is SQVTM and CDR2 is ANQGSEA. Trimming took 7 bases from V and 8 from J; bases not matched to a gene: 11. The DNA for the CDR3 is TGCAGCGCCGAGGGACAGGGGACATGGGATGAGCAGTTCTTC. Its protein product is CSAEGQGTWDEQFF.

This clonotype was observed many times. The rearrangement links TRBV7-6 to TRBJ1-3; D is perhaps TRBD1 (6 bases). This CDR3 comprises 16 residues. Germline V lookup: CDR1 SGHVS, CDR2 FNYEAQ. V was trimmed by 8 bases and J by 0 bases, leaving 17 bases between them. CDR3 in amino acids: CASGLWGARSGNTIYF. The CDR3 region has the DNA TGTGCCAGCGGGCTGTGGGGGGCCCGCTCTGGAAACACCATATATTTT.

J is TRBJ1-1 and V is TRBV18; the D gene is possibly TRBD1 (6 bases). V shed 4 bases and J shed 2 bases, with 20 bases lying between them. The V gene's germline CDR1 is KGHSH and CDR2 LQKENI. This CDR3 has 17 residues. CDR3 DNA sequence: TGTGCCAGCTCACGAAATATAATGGGGGGCTTAAACACTGAAGCTTTCTTT. This codes for CASSRNIMGGLNTEAFF.

The chain has TRBV29-1 and TRBJ1-5; D is perhaps TRBD1 (5 bases). CDR1 SQVTM and CDR2 ANQGSEA come from the germline V gene. Trimming pared 6 bases from V and 0 bases from J, leaving 15 bases between. The CDR3 runs 15 residues. The DNA for the CDR3 is TGCAGCGTCCCCGGGACCCCTTTTAGCAATCAGCCCCAGCATTTT. It encodes CSVPGTPFSNQPQHF.

This clonotype was seen repeatedly, ten times or more. CDR3: CALQVEMRGGYTF. The DNA for the CDR3 is TGTGCCCTACAGGTGGAGATGCGGGGCGGCTACACCTTC. V and J are TRBV7-2 and TRBJ1-2; D is possibly TRBD1 (5 bases). Looked up from germline, CDR1 is SGHTA and CDR2 is FQGNSA. Trimming removed 11 bases from V and 8 bases from J, with 21 bases in between. The CDR3 contains 13 residues.

This clonotype has just a few counts. The rearrangement joins TRBV20-1 to TRBJ2-4; 9 bases line up with TRBD2. Unmatched junction bases numbered 1, after V lost 4 bases and J lost 3 bases. Germline V gene lookup returns CDR1 DFQATT and CDR2 SNEGSKA (reference sequence). This CDR3 region has 13 residues. This chain's CDR3 is CSAKAGGKNIQYF. CDR3 sequence (DNA): TGCAGTGCTAAAGCGGGGGGCAAAAACATTCAGTACTTC.

This clonotype was seen many times. CDR3 bases: TGTGCCAGCAGTTACTCTCCCGAAGGGTTGGGAGGCTACACCTTC. The encoded protein is CASSYSPEGLGGYTF. The rearrangement uses TRBV6-5 and TRBJ1-2; D is unresolved. V gave up 0 bases and J gave up 8 bases, with 16 bases separating them. Germline loops: CDR1 MNHEY, CDR2 SVGAGI. The CDR3 length is 15 residues.

This clonotype was counted ten times or more. The CDR3 sequence is CASRIHGQPQHF. CDR3 sequence (DNA): TGTGCCAGTAGAATACACGGACAGCCCCAGCATTTT. V gene TRBV19 combines with J gene TRBJ1-5; no definite D call. V was pared by 6 bases and J by 7 bases, with 10 bases between. CDR3 length: 12 residues. Germline V gene sequence: CDR1 LNHDA, CDR2 SQIVND (reference sequence).

This clonotype was observed many times. The CDR3 sequence is CASSLERYGYTF. The CDR3 nucleotides are TGTGCCAGCAGCTTAGAGAGATATGGCTACACCTTC. The rearrangement links TRBV7-9 to TRBJ1-2; D remains unclear. The CDR3 sequence is 12 residues long. Germline CDR1 and CDR2: SEHNR and FQNEAQ (reference sequence). Trimming took off 1 base at V and 5 bases at J, with 5 bases between the two ends.

This clonotype has at least ten counts. DNA for the CDR3: TGTGCCAGCAGTGATCAACCTCGGGACCGAGGAAATGGCTACACCTTC. Residues: CASSDQPRDRGNGYTF. V gene TRBV6-2 or TRBV6-3 combines with J gene TRBJ1-2; D is perhaps TRBD1 (5 bases). This CDR3 spans 16 amino acids. The V end lost 5 bases, the J end lost 6 bases, and 22 bases lay between the germline ends. Germline-derived CDR1 and CDR2 are MNHEY and SVGEGT.

This clonotype occurred many times. The V and J genes are TRBV28 and TRBJ1-2; a weak D match, TRBD1 (6 bases). Germline V gives CDR1 MDHEN, CDR2 SYDVKM. Trimming removed 1 base at V and 2 bases at J, with 17 bases between. This CDR3 is built from 17 residues. The CDR3 region has the DNA TGTGCCAGCAGTTTATCCCGGACAGTGAAGGTGAACTATGGCTACACCTTC. This gives the protein CASSLSRTVKVNYGYTF.

This clonotype was detected many times. The chain joins TRBV11-3 to TRBJ2-2, with 7 bases aligning to TRBD2. The V gene end was trimmed by 4 bases and the J gene end by 7 bases; junction bases not matched to a gene: 12. Germline values: CDR1 SGHNT, CDR2 YENEEA. The CDR3 totals 16 residues. DNA for the CDR3: TGTGCCAGCAGCTCGTCCTTGGAGCGGGATGGCGGGGAGCTGTTTTTT. This gives the protein CASSSSLERDGGELFF.

The V and J genes are TRBV20-1 and TRBJ2-7; 9 nucleotides agree with TRBD2. The CDR3 sequence is 14 residues long. Germline V gives CDR1 DFQATT, CDR2 SNEGSKA (reference sequence). Germline trimming cut 5 bases from V and 7 bases from J; bases unmatched to any gene: 12. CDR3 coding DNA: TGCAGTGCTCTAGAGCGGGGGGATTTCCGGGAGCAGTACTTC. This sequence encodes CSALERGDFREQYF.

This clonotype has a handful of counts. This sequence joins TRBV2 and TRBJ2-5, with D unclear. The germline CDR1 and CDR2 sequences are SNHLY and FYNNEI. CDR3 size: 12 residues. V lost 3 bases and J lost 4, with 6 bases in between. The CDR3 region is CASSERRETQYF. CDR3 coding DNA: TGTGCCAGCAGTGAGCGGAGAGAGACCCAGTACTTC.

V gene TRBV20-1 combines with J gene TRBJ1-2, with D possibly matching TRBD1 (5 bases). The CDR3 has 12 residues. V lost 2 bases and J lost 5, with 9 bases in between. CDR1 and CDR2 from the germline V gene are DFQATT and SNEGSKA (reference sequence). The CDR3 reads CSARMRGYGYTF. The CDR3, as DNA: TGCAGTGCTAGAATGCGGGGGTATGGCTACACCTTC.

This clonotype came up many times. V and J are TRBV20-1 and TRBJ1-2; no firm D call. V lost 8 bases, J lost 6 bases, and 13 bases lay in between. The CDR3 totals 11 residues. Germline assignment: CDR1 DFQATT and CDR2 SNEGSKA (reference sequence). The CDR3 reads CSYIGSHGYTF. The DNA for the CDR3 is TGCAGTTACATAGGGTCCCATGGCTACACCTTC.

This clonotype came up a few times. The chain couples TRBV29-1 to TRBJ2-1, with 8 bases lining up with TRBD1. The length of the CDR3 is 15 residues. Germline assignment: CDR1 SQVTM and CDR2 ANQGSEA. Trimming took 7 bases from V and 0 from J; bases not matched to a gene: 8. The CDR3 is CSGDRLWVSYNEQFF. For the CDR3, the DNA is TGCAGCGGGGACAGGCTATGGGTCTCCTACAATGAGCAGTTCTTC.

This clonotype occurred a few times. This chain joins TRBV6-2 or TRBV6-3 and TRBJ2-3, with D perhaps matching TRBD2 (5 bases). CDR1 is MNHEY and CDR2 is SVGEGT in the germline V gene. CDR3 length equals 11 residues. V lost 5 bases and J 11 bases, leaving 11 bases between the germline ends. Written as DNA, the CDR3 is TGTGCCAGCAGTACGGCCGGGGTGCAGTATTTT. Amino acid sequence: CASSTAGVQYF.

This clonotype was counted between two and nine times. The V and J genes are TRBV7-9 and TRBJ1-1; the match to TRBD1 covers 7 bases. Per germline, CDR1 SEHNR and CDR2 FQNEAQ (reference sequence). The V gene end was trimmed by 2 bases and the J gene end by 4 bases; junction bases not matched to a gene: 4. The length of the CDR3 is 14 residues. The CDR3 loop reads CASSLKGAVTEAFF. The CDR3 region has the DNA TGTGCCAGCAGCTTAAAGGGGGCGGTCACTGAAGCTTTCTTT. Filled out from reference TRBV7-9 and TRBJ1-1, the complete variable domain reads DTGVSQNPRHKITKRGQNVTFRCDPISEHNRLYWYRQTLGQGPEFLTYFQNEAQLEKSRLLSDRFSAERPKGSFSTLEIQRTEQGDSAMYLCASSLKGAVTEAFFGQGTRLTVV.

This clonotype was counted at least ten times. The rearrangement joins TRBV10-3 to TRBJ2-1; the D gene is possibly TRBD1 (6 bases). CDR1 ENHRY and CDR2 SYGVKD come from the germline V gene. The CDR3 extends over 13 amino acids. V shed 3 bases and J shed 6 bases, with 9 bases lying between them. CDR3 sequence (DNA): TGTGCCATCAGTGACAGGGGTAGCAATGAGCAGTTCTTC. Protein sequence: CAISDRGSNEQFF.